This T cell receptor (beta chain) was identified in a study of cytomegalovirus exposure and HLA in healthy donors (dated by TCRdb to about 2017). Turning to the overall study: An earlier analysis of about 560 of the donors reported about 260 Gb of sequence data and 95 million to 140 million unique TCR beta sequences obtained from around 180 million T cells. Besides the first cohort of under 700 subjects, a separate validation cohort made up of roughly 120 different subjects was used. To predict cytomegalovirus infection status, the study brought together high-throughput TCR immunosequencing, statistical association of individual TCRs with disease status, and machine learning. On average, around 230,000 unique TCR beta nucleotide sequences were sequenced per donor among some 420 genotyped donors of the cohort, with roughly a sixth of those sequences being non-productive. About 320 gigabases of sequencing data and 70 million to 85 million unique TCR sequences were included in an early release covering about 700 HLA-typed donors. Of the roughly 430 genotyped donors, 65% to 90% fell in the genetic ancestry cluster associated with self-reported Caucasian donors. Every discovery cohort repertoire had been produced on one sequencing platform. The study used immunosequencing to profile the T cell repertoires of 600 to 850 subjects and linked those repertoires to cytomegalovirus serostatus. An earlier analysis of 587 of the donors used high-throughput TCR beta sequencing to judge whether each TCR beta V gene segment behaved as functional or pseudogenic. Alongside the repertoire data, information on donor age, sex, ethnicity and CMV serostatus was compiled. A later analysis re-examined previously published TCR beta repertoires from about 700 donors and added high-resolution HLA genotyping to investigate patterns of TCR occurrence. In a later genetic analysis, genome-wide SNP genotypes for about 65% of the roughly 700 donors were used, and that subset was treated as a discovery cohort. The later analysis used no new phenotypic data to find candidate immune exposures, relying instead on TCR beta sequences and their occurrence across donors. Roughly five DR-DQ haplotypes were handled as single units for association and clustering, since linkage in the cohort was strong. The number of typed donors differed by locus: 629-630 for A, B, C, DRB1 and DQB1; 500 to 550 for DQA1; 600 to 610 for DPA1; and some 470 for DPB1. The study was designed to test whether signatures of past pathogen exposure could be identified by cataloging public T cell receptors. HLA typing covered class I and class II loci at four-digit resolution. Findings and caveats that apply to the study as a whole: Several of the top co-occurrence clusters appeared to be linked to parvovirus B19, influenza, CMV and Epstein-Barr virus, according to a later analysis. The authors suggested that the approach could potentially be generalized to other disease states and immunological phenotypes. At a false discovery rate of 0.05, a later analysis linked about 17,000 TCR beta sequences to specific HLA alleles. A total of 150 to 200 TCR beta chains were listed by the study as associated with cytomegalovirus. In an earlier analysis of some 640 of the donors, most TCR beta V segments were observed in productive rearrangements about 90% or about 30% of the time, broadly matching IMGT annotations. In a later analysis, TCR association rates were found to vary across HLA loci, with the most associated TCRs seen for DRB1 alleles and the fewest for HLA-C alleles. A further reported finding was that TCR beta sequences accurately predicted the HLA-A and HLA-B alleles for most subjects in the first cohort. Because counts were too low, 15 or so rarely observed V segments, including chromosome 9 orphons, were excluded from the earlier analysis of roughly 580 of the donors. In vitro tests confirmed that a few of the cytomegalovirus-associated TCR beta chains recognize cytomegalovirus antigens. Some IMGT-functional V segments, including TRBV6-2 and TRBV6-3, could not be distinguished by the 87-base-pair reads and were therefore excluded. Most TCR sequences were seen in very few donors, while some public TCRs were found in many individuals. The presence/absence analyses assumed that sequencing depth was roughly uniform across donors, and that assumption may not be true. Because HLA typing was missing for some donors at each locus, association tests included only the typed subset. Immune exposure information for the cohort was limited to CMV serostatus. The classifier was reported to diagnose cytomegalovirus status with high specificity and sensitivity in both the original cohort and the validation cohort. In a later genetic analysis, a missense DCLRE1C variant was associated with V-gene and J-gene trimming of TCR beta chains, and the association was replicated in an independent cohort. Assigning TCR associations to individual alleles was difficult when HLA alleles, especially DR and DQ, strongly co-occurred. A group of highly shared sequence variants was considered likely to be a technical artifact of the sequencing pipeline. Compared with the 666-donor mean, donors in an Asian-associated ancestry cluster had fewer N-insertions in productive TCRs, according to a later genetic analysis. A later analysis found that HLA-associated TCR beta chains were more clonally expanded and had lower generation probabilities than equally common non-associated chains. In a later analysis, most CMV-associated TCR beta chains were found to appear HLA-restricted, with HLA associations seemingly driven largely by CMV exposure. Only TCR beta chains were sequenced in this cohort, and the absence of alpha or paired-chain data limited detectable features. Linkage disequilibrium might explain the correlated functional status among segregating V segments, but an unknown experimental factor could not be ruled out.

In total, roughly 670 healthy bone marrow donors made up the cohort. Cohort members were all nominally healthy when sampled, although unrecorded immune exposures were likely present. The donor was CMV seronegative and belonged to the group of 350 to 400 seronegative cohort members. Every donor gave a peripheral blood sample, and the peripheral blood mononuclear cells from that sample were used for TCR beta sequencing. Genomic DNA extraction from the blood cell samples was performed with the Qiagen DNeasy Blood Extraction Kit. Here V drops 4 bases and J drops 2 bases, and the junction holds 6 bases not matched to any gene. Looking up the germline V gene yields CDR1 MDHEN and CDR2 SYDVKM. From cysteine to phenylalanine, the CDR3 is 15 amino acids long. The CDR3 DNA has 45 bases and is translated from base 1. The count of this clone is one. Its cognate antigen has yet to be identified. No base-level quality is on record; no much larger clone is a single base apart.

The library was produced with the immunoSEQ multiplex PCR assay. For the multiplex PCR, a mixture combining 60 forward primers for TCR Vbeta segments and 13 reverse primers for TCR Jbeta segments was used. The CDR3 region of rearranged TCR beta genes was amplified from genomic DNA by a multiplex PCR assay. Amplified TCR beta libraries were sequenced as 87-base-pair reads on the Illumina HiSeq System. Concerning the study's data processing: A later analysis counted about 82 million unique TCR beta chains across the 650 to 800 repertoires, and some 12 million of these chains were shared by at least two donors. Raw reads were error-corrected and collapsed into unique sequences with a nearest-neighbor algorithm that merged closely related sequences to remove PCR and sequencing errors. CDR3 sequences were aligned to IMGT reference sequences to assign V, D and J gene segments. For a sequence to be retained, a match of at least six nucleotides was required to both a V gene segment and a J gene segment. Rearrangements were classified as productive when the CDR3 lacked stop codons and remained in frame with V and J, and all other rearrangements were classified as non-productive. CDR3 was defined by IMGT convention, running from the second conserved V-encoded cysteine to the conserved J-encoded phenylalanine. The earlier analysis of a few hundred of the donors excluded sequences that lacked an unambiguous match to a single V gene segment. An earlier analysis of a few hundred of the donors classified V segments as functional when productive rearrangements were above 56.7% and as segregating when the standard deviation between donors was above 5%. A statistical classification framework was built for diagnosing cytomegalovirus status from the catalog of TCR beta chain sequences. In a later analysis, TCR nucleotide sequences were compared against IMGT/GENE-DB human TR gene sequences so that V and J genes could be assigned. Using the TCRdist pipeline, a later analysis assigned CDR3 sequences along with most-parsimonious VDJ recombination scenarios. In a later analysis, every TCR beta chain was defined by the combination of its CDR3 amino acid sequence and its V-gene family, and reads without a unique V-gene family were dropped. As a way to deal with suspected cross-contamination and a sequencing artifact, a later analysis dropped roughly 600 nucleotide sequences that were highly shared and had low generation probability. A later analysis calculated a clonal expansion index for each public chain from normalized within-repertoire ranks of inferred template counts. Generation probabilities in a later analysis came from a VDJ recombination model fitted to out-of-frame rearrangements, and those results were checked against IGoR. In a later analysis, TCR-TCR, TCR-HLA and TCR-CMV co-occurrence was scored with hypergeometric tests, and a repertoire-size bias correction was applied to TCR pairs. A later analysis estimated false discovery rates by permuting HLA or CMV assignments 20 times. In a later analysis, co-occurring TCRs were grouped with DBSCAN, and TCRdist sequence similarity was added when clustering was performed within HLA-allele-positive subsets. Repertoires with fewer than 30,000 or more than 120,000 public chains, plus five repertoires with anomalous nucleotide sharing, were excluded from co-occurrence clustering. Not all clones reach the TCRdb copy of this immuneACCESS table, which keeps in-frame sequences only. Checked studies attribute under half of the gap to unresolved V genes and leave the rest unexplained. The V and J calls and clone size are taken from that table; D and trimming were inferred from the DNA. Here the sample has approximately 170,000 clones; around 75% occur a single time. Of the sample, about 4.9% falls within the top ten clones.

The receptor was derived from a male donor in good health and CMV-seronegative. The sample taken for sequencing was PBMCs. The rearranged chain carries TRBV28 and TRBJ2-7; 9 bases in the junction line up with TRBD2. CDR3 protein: CASSSPAGGAYEQYF. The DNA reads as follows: TGTGCCAGCAGTTCCCCAGCGGGAGGTGCCTACGAGCAGTACTTC.